This T cell receptor (beta chain) appears in the sequencing data of a study of cytomegalovirus exposure and HLA in healthy donors. Study-wide findings and caveats: Investigators reported more than 150 TCR beta chains as tied to cytomegalovirus.

About this clone itself: Its antigen is unidentified.

13 Jbeta primers and 60 Vbeta primers were used for the PCR. Clones were sequenced by immunoSEQ multiplex PCR, and TCRdb holds only the in-frame ones, with some missing. The sample has 100,000 or so clones, around four fifths seen once; the top ten hold about a tenth. The TCR sequence derives from a man aged 30 to 39 in good health and CMV-seropositive. The sample consisted of PBMCs.

DNA of the CDR3: TGTGCCAGCACCTCTGCCCATGCCGGACTCCTTAGCTCCTATAATTCACCCCTCCACTTT. This translates into CASTSAHAGLLSSYNSPLHF. The chain has TRBV28 and TRBJ1-6; D uncertain. The germline V gene has CDR1 MDHEN and CDR2 SYDVKM. The CDR3 has 20 amino acids. V lost 7 bases and J 0 bases, leaving 25 bases between the germline ends.